Included here is one T cell receptor beta chain sequence, with context. CDR1 is SGHRS, CDR2 YFSETQ, per germline. This CDR3 has 13 residues. The V and J ends lost 5 bases and 3 bases respectively, with 11 bases between them. The data were obtained in a study of blood T cell repertoires in COVID-19. Using immunoSEQ multiplex PCR, the repertoire was profiled, and TCRdb retains in-frame clones only, with some absent. The repertoire holds tens of thousands of clones, with around nine tenths as singletons. Sequencing input: peripheral blood. The sequence came from a woman aged 80 or over with acute or convalescent COVID-19. The chain recombines TRBV5-1 with TRBJ1-2; D call uncertain. The CDR3 loop reads CASSIDGDYGYTF. The DNA of the CDR3 is TGCGCCAGCAGTATTGACGGAGACTATGGCTACACCTTC.